These 19 T cell receptor beta chains came from one sample sequenced in a study of beta chain features in type 1 diabetes. General observations from the study: People with Type 1 diabetes carried modestly yet significantly shorter TCRB CDR3s in all four CD4+ subsets.

Expressed TCRB transcripts were sequenced after all isolated RNA was converted to cDNA. Sequenced by immunoSEQ multiplex PCR; TCRdb stores in-frame clones only, minus some. The top ten hold roughly 0.11% of the sample, which has about 650,000 clones, around an eighth seen once. The antigens these receptors bind are not known. Sequenced material: naive CD4+ T cells from blood. All receptors come from a man younger than 40 with type 1 diabetes.

This clone showed up just a few times. The V call is TRBV16, the J call TRBJ1-5; D not resolved. The germline V gene has CDR1 KGHSY and CDR2 FQNENV. The CDR3 covers 16 residues. V was pared by 2 bases and J by 0 bases, with 11 bases between. CDR3 sequence (DNA): TGTGCCAGCAGCCAACCCGACTGGGATAGCAATCAGCCCCAGCATTTT. Translating it yields CASSQPDWDSNQPQHF.

This sequence joins TRBV6-6 and TRBJ2-7, with 9 bases lining up with TRBD1. The trim removed 6 bases at V and 6 bases at J, leaving 15 bases unmatched. Germline V gene sequence: CDR1 MNHNY, CDR2 SVGAGI (reference sequence). The CDR3 is 16 residues long. The DNA of the CDR3 is TGTGCCAGCAGCCCAACCGGGACAGGGACGGTTTTCGAGCAGTACTTC. Amino acids: CASSPTGTGTVFEQYF.

There are a few counts of this clone. The chain recombines TRBV19 with TRBJ1-1; 8 nucleotides line up with TRBD1. This CDR3 comprises 14 residues. The germline V gene encodes CDR1 LNHDA and CDR2 SQIVND (reference sequence). Trimming at V came to 7 bases and at J to 0 bases, leaving 4 bases not matched to a gene. In nucleotides, the CDR3 is TGTGCCAGTACGGGACAGGCCTTGAACACTGAAGCTTTCTTT. Protein: CASTGQALNTEAFF.

The gene calls are TRBV7-2 and TRBJ2-3; 14 bases map to TRBD2. Germline V CDR1 and CDR2: SGHTA, FQGNSA. V trimming: 2 bases; J trimming: 2 bases; junction bases outside the gene matches: 6. The CDR3 loop spans 18 amino acids. CDR3 in amino acids: CASSLLRTSGGSTDTQYF. CDR3 nucleotides: TGTGCCAGCAGCTTACTACGGACTAGCGGGGGGTCCACAGATACGCAGTATTTT.

In this sample, this clone turned up a few times. In the same sample, other DNA sequences code for this CDR3. The chain carries TRBV7-9 and TRBJ1-2; D is possibly TRBD1 (5 bases). Trimming took off 5 bases at V and 2 bases at J, with 12 bases between the two ends. There are 14 residues in the CDR3. CDR1 SEHNR and CDR2 FQNEAQ come from the germline V gene (reference sequence). In DNA form, the CDR3 reads TGTGCCAGCAGCGCTCAGGGAGCCAACTATGGCTACACCTTC. It yields the protein CASSAQGANYGYTF.

This clone has just a few counts. The V gene is TRBV18, the J gene TRBJ2-7; TRBD1 agrees at 9 bases. There are 15 residues in the CDR3. Germline-derived CDR1 and CDR2 are KGHSH and LQKENI. V lost 2 bases, J lost 6 bases, and 8 bases stayed unmatched. The CDR3 DNA is TGTGCCAGCTCACCAACAGGGGGCCCTTCGTCCGAGCAGTACTTC. It codes for CASSPTGGPSSEQYF. The complete variable domain, with remaining parts taken from reference TRBV18 and TRBJ2-7, reads NAGVMQNPRHLVRRRGQEARLRCSPMKGHSHVYWYRQLPEEGLKFMVYLQKENIIDESGMPKERFSAEFPKEGPSILRIQQVVRGDSAAYFCASSPTGGPSSEQYFGPGTRLTVT.

This clone appeared a few times. V usage is TRBV11-2 and J usage is TRBJ1-4; a weak D match, TRBD1 (5 bases). Germline lookup yields CDR1 SGHAT and CDR2 FQNNGV. CDR3 length: 14 amino acids. Between the trimmed V and J ends, which lost 5 bases and 4 bases, there was a span of 11 bases. The CDR3 DNA sequence: TGTGCCAGCAGCGTCGGGACGCTTAATGAAAAACTGTTTTTT. Amino acid sequence: CASSVGTLNEKLFF. The variable domain in full, with the rest retrieved from reference TRBV11-2 and TRBJ1-4, is EAGVAQSPRYKIIEKRQSVAFWCNPISGHATLYWYQQILGQGPKLLIQFQNNGVVDDSQLPKDRFSAERLKGVDSTLKIQPAKLEDSAVYLCASSVGTLNEKLFFGSGTQLSVL.

This clone appeared a few times. The chain combines TRBV23-1 with TRBJ2-7; D is unresolved. TRBV23-1 belongs to the ORF category, with a function that is uncertain. This CDR3 comprises 16 residues. Trimming took 0 bases from V and 1 from J, leaving 13 bases between them. CDR3 protein: CASSQSRATTSYEQYF. As DNA, the CDR3 is TGCGCCAGCAGTCAATCTAGGGCCACAACTTCCTACGAGCAGTACTTC.

The chain is built from TRBV2 and TRBJ1-6, with TRBD1 as a possible D gene (6 bases). V was shortened by 4 bases and J by 7 bases, with 14 bases between the two germline ends. The CDR3 runs to 15 residues. The V gene's germline CDR1 is SNHLY and CDR2 FYNNEI. This CDR3 reads CASSVTRQVNSPLHF. The CDR3 nucleotides read TGTGCCAGCAGTGTCACGAGACAGGTGAATTCACCCCTCCACTTT.

This clone was found a few times. The V gene is TRBV4-3, the J gene TRBJ2-2; D uncertain. Looked up from germline, CDR1 is LGHNA and CDR2 is YSLEER. This CDR3 region has 16 residues. V lost 3 bases and J 6 bases, leaving 17 bases between the germline ends. CDR3: CASSHAVGPNAGELFF. CDR3 sequence (DNA): TGCGCCAGCAGCCACGCCGTAGGGCCAAACGCCGGGGAGCTGTTTTTT.

V is TRBV19 and J is TRBJ2-7, with D maybe TRBD2 (5 bases). Germline assignment: CDR1 LNHDA and CDR2 SQIVND (reference sequence). V dropped 4 bases and J dropped 1 base, with 11 bases sitting between them. The CDR3 length is 14 residues. Here the CDR3 reads CASSSGLGSYEQYF. The CDR3 nucleotides are TGTGCCAGTAGTAGCGGACTGGGATCCTACGAGCAGTACTTC.

This clone was seen a few times. This CDR3 is also generated by other DNA sequences in the sample. The chain couples TRBV28 to TRBJ2-6, with D possibly being TRBD1 (5 bases). Trimming cost V 4 bases and J 0 bases, with 7 bases left between them. Germline V CDR1 and CDR2: MDHEN, SYDVKM. The CDR3 runs 15 residues. The CDR3 region has the DNA TGTGCCAGCAGTTCTACAGGCTCTGGGGCCAACGTCCTGACTTTC. This encodes CASSSTGSGANVLTF.

This clone was recorded a few times. The DNA for the CDR3 is TGTGCCAGCAGCCCCTACAGGGGTCAGGGCTACACCTTC. It is translated as CASSPYRGQGYTF. The J gene is TRBJ1-2, the V gene TRBV7-9, with 7 bases matching TRBD1. Trimming cost V 5 bases and J 8 bases; bases outside gene matches: 8. This CDR3 is 13 amino acids long. Germline CDR1 is SEHNR and CDR2 is FQNEAQ (reference sequence).

CDR3 in amino acids: CASSIRSRGNQPQHF. The CDR3 coding sequence is TGTGCCAGCAGCATACGGTCCAGGGGGAATCAGCCCCAGCATTTT. The rearrangement joins TRBV5-6 to TRBJ1-5; 7 bases are a match to TRBD1. The CDR3 is made up of 15 amino acids. CDR1 is SGHDT and CDR2 is YYEEEE in the germline V gene. With V trimmed by 4 bases and J by 4 bases, 8 bases remained unmatched. Combining the CDR3 with reference TRBV5-6 and TRBJ1-5 gives the whole variable domain DAGVTQSPTHLIKTRGQQVTLRCSPKSGHDTVSWYQQALGQGPQFIFQYYEEEERQRGNFPDRFSGHQFPNYSSELNVNALLLGDSALYLCASSIRSRGNQPQHFGDGTRLSIL.

The chain joins TRBV6-5 to TRBJ1-2, with 8 positions matching TRBD1. This CDR3 comprises 13 residues. The trim removed 3 bases at V and 7 bases at J, leaving 4 bases unmatched. Germline lookup yields CDR1 MNHEY and CDR2 SVGAGI. The CDR3 nucleotides are TGTGCCAGCAGTTATGACAGGGGACCTGGCTACACCTTC. This sequence encodes CASSYDRGPGYTF.

A note on this clone: Other DNA sequences within the sample encode an identical CDR3. The chain joins TRBV9 to TRBJ2-2; D ambiguous. From germline, CDR1 is SGDLS and CDR2 YYNGEE. Deletions cut 4 bases from V and 3 bases from J, with 7 bases between. The CDR3 sequence is 13 residues long. The CDR3 reads CASSPPDTGELFF. DNA for the CDR3: TGTGCCAGCAGCCCCCCGGACACCGGGGAGCTGTTTTTT.

The J gene is TRBJ1-5, the V gene TRBV6-5; D call uncertain. This CDR3 has 15 amino acids. The germline gives CDR1 MNHEY, CDR2 SVGAGI. Trimming left V 7 bases short and J 0 bases short, with 13 bases between. The CDR3 spells CASTSSITSNQPQHF. The DNA of the CDR3 is TGTGCCAGCACCTCTTCCATAACTAGCAATCAGCCCCAGCATTTT.

The chain carries TRBV6-6 and TRBJ2-2, with D tentatively TRBD2 (6 bases). CDR3 length equals 15 residues. V lost 4 bases to trimming and J lost 7 bases, with 16 bases between them. Germline lookup yields CDR1 MNHNY and CDR2 SVGAGI (reference sequence). The CDR3 sequence is CASSLVGGRGGELFF. The CDR3 DNA reads as TGTGCCAGCAGTTTGGTGGGAGGAAGAGGCGGGGAGCTGTTTTTT.

The CDR3: CAWSSSGGYEQYF. The CDR3 DNA follows: TGTGCCTGGAGTTCCAGCGGGGGCTACGAGCAGTACTTC. The genes are TRBV30 and TRBJ2-7; TRBD2 matches 8 bases. V lost 2 bases to trimming and J lost 3 bases; unmatched junction nucleotides: 3. Looked up from germline, CDR1 is GTSNPN and CDR2 is SVGIG (reference sequence). The CDR3 has 13 residues.